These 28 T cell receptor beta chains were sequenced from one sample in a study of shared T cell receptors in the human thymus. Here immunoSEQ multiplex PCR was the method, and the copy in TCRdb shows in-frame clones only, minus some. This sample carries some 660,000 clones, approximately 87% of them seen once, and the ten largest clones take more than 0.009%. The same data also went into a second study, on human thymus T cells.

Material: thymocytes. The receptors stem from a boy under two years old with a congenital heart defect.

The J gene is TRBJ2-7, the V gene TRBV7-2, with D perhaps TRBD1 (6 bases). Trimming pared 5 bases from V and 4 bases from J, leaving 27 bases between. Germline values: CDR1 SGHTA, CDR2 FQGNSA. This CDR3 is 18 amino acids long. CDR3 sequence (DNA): TGTGCCAGCAGCCGTTCAAAACCAATCCGGACAGAGAAATACGAGCAGTACTTC. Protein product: CASSRSKPIRTEKYEQYF.

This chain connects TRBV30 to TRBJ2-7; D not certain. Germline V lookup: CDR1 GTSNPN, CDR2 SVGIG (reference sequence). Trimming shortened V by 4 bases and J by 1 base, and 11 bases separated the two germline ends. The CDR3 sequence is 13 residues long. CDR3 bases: TGTGCCTGGATTAGTTTGACATCCTACGAGCAGTACTTC. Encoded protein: CAWISLTSYEQYF. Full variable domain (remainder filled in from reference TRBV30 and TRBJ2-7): SQTIHQWPATLVQPVGSPLSLECTVEGTSNPNLYWYRQAAGRGLQLLFYSVGIGQISSEVPQNLSASRPQDRQFILSSKKLLLSDSGFYLCAWISLTSYEQYFGPGTRLTVT.

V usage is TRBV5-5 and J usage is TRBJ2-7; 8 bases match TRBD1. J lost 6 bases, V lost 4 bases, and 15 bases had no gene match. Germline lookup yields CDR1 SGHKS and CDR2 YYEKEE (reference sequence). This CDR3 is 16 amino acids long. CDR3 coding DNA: TGTGCCAGCAGCCCCTTCCCGAGACAGGGGCCGGGCGAGCAGTACTTC. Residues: CASSPFPRQGPGEQYF.

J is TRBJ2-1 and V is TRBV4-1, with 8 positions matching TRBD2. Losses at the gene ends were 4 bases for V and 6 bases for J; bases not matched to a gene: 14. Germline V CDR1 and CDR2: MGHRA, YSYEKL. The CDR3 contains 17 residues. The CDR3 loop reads CASSPWELAGLGNEQFF. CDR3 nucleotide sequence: TGCGCCAGCAGCCCGTGGGAGCTAGCGGGTTTGGGCAATGAGCAGTTCTTC.

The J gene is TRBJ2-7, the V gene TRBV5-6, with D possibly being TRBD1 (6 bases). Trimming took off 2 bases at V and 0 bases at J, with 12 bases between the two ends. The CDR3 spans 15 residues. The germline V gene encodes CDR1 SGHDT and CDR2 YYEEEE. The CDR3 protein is CASSLQGLSSYEQYF. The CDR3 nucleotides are TGTGCCAGCAGCTTACAGGGTCTGAGCTCCTACGAGCAGTACTTC.

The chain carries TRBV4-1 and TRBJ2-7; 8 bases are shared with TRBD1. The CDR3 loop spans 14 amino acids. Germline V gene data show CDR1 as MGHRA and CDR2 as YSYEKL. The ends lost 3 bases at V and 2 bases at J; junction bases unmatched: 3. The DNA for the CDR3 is TGCGCCAGCAGCCAGGAGGACAGGGCCTACGAGCAGTACTTC. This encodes CASSQEDRAYEQYF.

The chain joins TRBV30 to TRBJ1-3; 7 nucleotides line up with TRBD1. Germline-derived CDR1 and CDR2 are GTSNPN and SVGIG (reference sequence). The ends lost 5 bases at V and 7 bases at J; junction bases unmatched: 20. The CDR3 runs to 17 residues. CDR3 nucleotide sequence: TGTGCCTGGGATACGGGGTCTAGAACAGGGGATGGGAACACCATATATTTT. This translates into CAWDTGSRTGDGNTIYF.

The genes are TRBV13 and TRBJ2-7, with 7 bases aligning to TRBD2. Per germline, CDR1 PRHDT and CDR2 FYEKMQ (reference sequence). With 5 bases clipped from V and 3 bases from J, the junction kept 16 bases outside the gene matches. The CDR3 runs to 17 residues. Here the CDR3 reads CASSRGRGGSYHYEQYF. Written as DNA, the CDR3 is TGTGCCAGCAGCCGAGGCCGGGGCGGGAGTTACCACTACGAGCAGTACTTC.

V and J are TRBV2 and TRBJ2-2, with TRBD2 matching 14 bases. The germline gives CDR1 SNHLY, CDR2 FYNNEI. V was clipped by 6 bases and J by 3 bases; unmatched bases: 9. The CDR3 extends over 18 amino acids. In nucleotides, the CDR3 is TGTGCCAGCAGGGGACTAGCGGGAGAGGCAGTGGACACCGGGGAGCTGTTTTTT. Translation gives CASRGLAGEAVDTGELFF.

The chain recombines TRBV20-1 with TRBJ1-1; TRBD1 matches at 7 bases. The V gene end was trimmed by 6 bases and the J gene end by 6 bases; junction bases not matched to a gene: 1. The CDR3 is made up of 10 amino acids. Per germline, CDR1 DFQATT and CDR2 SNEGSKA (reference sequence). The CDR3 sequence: CSAQGSEAFF. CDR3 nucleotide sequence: TGCAGTGCACAGGGGTCTGAAGCTTTCTTT.

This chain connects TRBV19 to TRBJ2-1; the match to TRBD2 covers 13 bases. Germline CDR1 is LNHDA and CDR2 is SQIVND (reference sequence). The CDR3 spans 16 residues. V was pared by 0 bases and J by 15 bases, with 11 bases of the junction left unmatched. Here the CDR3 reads CASSIEATSGRALRFF. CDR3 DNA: TGTGCCAGTAGTATAGAGGCAACTAGCGGGAGGGCCCTCCGGTTCTTC. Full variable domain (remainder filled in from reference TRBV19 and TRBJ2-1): DGGITQSPKYLFRKEGQNVTLSCEQNLNHDAMYWYRQDPGQGLRLIYYSQIVNDFQKGDIAEGYSVSREKKESFPLTVTSAQKNPTAFYLCASSIEATSGRALRFFGPGTRLTVL.

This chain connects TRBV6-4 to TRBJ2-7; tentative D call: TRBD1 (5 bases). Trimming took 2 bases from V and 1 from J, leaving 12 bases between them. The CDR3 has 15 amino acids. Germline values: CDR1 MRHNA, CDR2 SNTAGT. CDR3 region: CASSDVPTDSYEQYF. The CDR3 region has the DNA TGTGCCAGCAGTGACGTACCGACAGATTCCTACGAGCAGTACTTC.

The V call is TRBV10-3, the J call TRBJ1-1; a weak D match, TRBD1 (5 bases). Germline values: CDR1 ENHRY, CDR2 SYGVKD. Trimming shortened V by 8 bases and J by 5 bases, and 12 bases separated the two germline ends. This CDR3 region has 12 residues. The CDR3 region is CAIRRVGTEAFF. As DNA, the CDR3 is TGTGCCATCCGCAGGGTGGGAACTGAAGCTTTCTTT.

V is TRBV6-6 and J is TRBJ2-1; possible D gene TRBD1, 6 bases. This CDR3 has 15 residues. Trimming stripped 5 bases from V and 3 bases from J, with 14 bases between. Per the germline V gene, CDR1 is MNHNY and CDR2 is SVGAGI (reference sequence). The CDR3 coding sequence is TGTGCCAGCAGTCTAGGTCACAGGGACTACAATGAGCAGTTCTTC. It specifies CASSLGHRDYNEQFF.

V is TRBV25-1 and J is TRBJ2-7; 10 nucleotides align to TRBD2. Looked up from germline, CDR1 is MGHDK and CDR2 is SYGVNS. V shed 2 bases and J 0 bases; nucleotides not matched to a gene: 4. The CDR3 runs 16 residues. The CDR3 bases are TGTGCCAGCAGTGAAACCGGGACTAGCGACTCCTACGAGCAGTACTTC. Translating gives CASSETGTSDSYEQYF.

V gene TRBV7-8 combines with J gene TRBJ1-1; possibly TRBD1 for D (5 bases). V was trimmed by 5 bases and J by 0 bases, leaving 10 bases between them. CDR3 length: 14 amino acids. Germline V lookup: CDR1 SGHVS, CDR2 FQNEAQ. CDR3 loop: CASSPGLLNTEAFF. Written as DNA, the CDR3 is TGTGCCAGCAGCCCGGGACTGTTGAACACTGAAGCTTTCTTT.

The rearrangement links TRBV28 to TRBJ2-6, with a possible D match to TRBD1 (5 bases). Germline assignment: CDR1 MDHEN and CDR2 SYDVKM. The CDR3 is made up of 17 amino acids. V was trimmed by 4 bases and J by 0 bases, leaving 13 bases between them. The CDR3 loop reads CASSSTEVHSGANVLTF. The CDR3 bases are TGTGCCAGCAGTTCGACAGAGGTACACTCTGGGGCCAACGTCCTGACTTTC.

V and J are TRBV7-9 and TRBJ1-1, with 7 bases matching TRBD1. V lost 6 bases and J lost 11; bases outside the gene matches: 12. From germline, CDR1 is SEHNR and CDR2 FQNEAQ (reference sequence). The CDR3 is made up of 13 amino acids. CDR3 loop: CASSLTLQGIAFF. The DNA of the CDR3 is TGTGCCAGCAGTCTAACCCTACAGGGGATTGCTTTCTTT. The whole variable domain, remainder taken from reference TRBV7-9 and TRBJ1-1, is DTGVSQNPRHKITKRGQNVTFRCDPISEHNRLYWYRQTLGQGPEFLTYFQNEAQLEKSRLLSDRFSAERPKGSFSTLEIQRTEQGDSAMYLCASSLTLQGIAFFGQGTRLTVV.

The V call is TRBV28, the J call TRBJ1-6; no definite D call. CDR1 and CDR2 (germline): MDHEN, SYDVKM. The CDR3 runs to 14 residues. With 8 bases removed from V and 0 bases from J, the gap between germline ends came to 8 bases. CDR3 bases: TGTGCCAGCGGGGAGATCTCCTATAATTCACCCCTCCACTTT. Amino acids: CASGEISYNSPLHF.

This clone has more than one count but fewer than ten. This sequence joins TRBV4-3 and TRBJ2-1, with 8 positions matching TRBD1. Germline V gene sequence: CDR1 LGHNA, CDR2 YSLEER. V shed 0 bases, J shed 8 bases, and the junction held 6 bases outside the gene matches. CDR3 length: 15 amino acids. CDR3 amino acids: CASSQDRQGLHEQFF. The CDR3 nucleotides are TGCGCCAGCAGCCAAGATCGACAGGGGCTCCATGAGCAGTTCTTC.

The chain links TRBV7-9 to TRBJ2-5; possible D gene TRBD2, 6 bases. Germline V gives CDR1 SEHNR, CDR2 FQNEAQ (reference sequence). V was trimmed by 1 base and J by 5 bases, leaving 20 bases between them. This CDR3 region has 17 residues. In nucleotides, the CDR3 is TGTGCCAGCAGCTTAGGAGGGCGGCGGGATAGCCAGGAGACCCAGTACTTC. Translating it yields CASSLGGRRDSQETQYF.

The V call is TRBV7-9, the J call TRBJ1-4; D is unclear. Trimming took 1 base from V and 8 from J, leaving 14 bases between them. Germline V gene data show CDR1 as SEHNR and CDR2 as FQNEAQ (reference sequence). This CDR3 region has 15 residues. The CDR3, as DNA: TGTGCCAGCAGCTTAGATTTGGAACGGAGGGAAAAACTGTTTTTT. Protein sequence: CASSLDLERREKLFF. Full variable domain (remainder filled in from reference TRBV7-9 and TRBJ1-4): DTGVSQNPRHKITKRGQNVTFRCDPISEHNRLYWYRQTLGQGPEFLTYFQNEAQLEKSRLLSDRFSAERPKGSFSTLEIQRTEQGDSAMYLCASSLDLERREKLFFGSGTQLSVL.

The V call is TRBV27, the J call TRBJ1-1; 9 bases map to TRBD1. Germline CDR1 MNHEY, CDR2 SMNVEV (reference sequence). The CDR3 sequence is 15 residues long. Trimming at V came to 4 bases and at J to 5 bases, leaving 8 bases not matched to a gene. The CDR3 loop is CASSSTTGGLTEAFF. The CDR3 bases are TGTGCCAGCAGTTCAACTACAGGGGGCTTGACTGAAGCTTTCTTT.

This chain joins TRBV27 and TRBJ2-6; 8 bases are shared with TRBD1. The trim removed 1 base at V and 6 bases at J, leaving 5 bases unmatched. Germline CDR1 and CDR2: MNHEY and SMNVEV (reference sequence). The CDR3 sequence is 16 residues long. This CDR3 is CASSLWTGNVANVLTF. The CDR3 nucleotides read TGTGCCAGCAGTTTATGGACAGGGAATGTGGCCAACGTCCTGACTTTC.

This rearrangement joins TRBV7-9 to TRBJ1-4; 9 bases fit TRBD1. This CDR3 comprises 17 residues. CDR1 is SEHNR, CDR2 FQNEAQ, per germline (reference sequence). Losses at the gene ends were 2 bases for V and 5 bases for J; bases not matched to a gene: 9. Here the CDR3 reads CASSLIQGTGKNEKLFF. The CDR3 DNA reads TGTGCCAGCAGCTTAATTCAGGGGACAGGGAAAAATGAAAAACTGTTTTTT.

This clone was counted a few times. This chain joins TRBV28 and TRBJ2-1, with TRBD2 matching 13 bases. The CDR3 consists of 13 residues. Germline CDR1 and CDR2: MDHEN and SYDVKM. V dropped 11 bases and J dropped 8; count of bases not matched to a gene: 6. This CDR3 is CAGGTSGNHEQFF. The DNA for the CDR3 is TGTGCCGGTGGGACTAGCGGGAACCATGAGCAGTTCTTC. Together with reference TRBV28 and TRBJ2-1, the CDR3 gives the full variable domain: DVKVTQSSRYLVKRTGEKVFLECVQDMDHENMFWYRQDPGLGLRLIYFSYDVKMKEKGDIPEGYSVSREKKERFSLILESASTNQTSMYLCAGGTSGNHEQFFGPGTRLTVL.

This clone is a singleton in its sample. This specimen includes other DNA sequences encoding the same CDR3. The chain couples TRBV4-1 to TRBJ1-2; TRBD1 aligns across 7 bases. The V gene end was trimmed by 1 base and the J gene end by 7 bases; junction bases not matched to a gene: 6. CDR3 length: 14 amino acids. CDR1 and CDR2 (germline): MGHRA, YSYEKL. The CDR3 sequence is CASSQGDRAGGYTF. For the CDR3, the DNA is TGCGCCAGCAGCCAAGGTGACAGGGCGGGTGGCTACACCTTC.

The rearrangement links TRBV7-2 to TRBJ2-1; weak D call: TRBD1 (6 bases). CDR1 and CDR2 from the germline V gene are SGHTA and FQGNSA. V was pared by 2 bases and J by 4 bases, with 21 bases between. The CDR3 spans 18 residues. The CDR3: CASSLFSTGQRVYNEQFF. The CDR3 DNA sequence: TGTGCCAGCAGCTTATTCAGCACAGGACAGAGAGTTTACAATGAGCAGTTCTTC.